The source of this T cell receptor beta chain is a study of T cells in Graves' hyperthyroidism and ophthalmopathy. Amplification of TCR beta CDR3 regions was performed using RNA transcripts as template. With the HTBI primer set, the TCR CDR3 went through a first round of RT-PCR. TCRdb reprocessed the multiplex PCR reads with MiXCR, giving one entry per CDR3 protein. The table lists almost 600,000 distinct CDR3 sequences, roughly 46% of them singletons. The CDR3 runs 15 residues. Trimming removed 10 bases at V and 4 bases at J, with 22 bases between. CDR1 is MNHNS, CDR2 SASEGT, per germline. Study findings and constraints: The model forecast ophthalmopathy, anticipating it by a median about six months before onset. Classification by a 13 V-J model distinguished ophthalmopathy from stable hyperthyroidism. Also found in blood were most expanded thyroid clonotypes above 0.001.

A lack of ophthalmopathy progression within 18 months defined stable Graves' hyperthyroidism. This clonotype occurred many times. The antigen is not known. The chain joins TRBV6-1 to TRBJ1-2; D is unresolved. The TCR sequence derives from a woman between 18 and 29 years old with Graves' hyperthyroidism. Sequenced material: peripheral blood or thyroid tissue (not recorded which). The CDR3 spells CATKPGPRETYGYTF. CDR3 bases: TGTGCCACCAAACCCGGGCCGCGGGAGACCTATGGCTACACCTTC.